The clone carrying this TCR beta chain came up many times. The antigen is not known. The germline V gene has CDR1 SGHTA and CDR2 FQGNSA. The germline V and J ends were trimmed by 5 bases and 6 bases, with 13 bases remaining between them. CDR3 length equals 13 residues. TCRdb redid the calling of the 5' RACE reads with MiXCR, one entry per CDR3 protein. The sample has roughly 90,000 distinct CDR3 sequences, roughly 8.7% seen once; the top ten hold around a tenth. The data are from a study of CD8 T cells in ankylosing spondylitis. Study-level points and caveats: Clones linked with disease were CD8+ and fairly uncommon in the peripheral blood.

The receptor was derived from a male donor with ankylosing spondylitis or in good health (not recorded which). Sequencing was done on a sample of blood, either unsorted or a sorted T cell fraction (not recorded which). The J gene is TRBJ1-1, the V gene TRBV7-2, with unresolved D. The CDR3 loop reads CASSRVLWPEAFF. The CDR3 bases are TGTGCCAGCAGCAGGGTACTTTGGCCTGAAGCTTTCTTT. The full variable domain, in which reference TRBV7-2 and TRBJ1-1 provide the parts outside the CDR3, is GAGVSQSPSNKVTEKGKDVELRCDPISGHTALYWYRQSLGQGLEFLIYFQGNSAPDKSGLPSDRFSAERTGGSVSTLTIQRTQQEDSAVYLCASSRVLWPEAFFGQGTRLTVV.